Measured by frequency, the clone carrying this T cell receptor (beta chain) is medium-sized. Its antigen is as yet unknown. The data are from a study of T cell clusters in autoimmune cytopenias. TRB rearrangements were amplified by touch-down multiplex PCR with mixed TRB-A/B primers. TCRdb reanalyzed the multiplex PCR reads and collapses them to one entry per CDR3 protein, without DNA. The sample includes about 5,900 distinct CDR3 sequences. TRB amplification used 250 ng of peripheral blood genomic DNA. CDR1 SQVTM and CDR2 ANQGSEA come from the germline V gene. This CDR3 has 16 amino acids. Notes on the study in general: Clustering suggested that physiological T cell clusters were missing in primary autoimmune cytopenia patients. Exclusive TRB clusters were about 2.8-fold more numerous in healthy donors than in active autoimmune hepatitis.

The origin of this receptor is a human donor with an autoimmune cytopenia or autoimmune hepatitis (not recorded which). The chain carries TRBV29-1 and TRBJ2-3; TCRdb designates TRBD2, a call that cannot be tested without DNA. The sample was peripheral blood. The CDR3 sequence is CSVEEPTSGRGDTQYF.